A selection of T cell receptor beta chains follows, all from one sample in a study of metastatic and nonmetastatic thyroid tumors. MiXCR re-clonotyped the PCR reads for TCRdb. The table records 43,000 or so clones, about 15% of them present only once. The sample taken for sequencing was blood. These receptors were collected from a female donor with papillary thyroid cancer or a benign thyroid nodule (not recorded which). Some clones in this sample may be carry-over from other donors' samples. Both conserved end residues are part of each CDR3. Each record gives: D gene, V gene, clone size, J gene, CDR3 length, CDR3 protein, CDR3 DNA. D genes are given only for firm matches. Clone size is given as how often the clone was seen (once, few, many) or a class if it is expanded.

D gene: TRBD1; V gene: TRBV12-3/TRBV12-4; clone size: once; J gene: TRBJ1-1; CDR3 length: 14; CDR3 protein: CATGQGLGNTETTF; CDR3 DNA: TGTGCCACCGGACAGGGGCTAGGGAACACTGAAACTACCTTT
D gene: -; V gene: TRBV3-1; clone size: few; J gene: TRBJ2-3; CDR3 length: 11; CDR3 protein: CASSQDGRGVF; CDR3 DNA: TGTGCCAGCAGCCAAGACGGGAGAGGTGTATTT
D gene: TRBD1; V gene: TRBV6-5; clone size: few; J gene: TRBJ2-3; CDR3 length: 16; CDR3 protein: CASSYSGQGATDTQYF; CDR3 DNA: TGTGCCAGCAGTTACTCGGGACAGGGCGCAACGGATACGCAGTATTTT
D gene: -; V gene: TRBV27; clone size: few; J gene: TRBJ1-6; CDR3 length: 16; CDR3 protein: CASSLSTYSRNSPLHF; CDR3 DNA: TGTGCCAGCAGTTTATCGACATACTCGAGGAATTCACCCCTCCACTTT
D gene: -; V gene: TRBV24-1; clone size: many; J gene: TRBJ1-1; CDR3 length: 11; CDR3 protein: CATMKNTEAFF; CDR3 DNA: TGTGCCACCATGAAGAACACTGAAGCTTTCTTT
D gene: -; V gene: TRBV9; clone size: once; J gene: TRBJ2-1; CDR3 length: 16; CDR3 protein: CASSVEEVGPRGEQFF; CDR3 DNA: TGTGCCAGCAGCGTAGAGGAGGTGGGCCCAAGAGGTGAGCAGTTCTTC
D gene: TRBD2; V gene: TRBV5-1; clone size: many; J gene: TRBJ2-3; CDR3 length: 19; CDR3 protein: CASSLRLAGGLPKTDTQYF; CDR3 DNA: TGCGCCAGCAGCTTGAGGCTAGCGGGAGGGCTCCCAAAGACAGATACGCAGTATTTT
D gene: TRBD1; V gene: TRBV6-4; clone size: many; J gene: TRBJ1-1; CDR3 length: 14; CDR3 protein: CASSQGGVGTEAFF; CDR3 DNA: TGTGCCAGCTCTCAGGGGGGGGTGGGCACTGAAGCTTTCTTT
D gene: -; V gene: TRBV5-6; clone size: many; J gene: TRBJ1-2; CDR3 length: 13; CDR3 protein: CASSLGAGAGYTF; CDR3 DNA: TGTGCCAGCAGCTTGGGTGCGGGGGCTGGCTACACCTTC
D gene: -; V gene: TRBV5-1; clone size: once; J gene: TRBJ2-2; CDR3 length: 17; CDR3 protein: CASSSPRDKENTGELLF; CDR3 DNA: TGCGCCAGCAGCTCCCCCCGGGACAAAGAGAACACCGGGGAGCTGCTTTTT
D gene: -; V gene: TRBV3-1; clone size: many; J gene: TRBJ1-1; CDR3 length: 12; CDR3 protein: CASSHGAGGAFF; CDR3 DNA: TGTGCCAGCAGCCATGGGGCTGGGGGAGCTTTCTTT
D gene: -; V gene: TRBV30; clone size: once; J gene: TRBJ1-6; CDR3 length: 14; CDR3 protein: CARRGRAANSPLHF; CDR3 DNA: TGTGCCCGGAGGGGGAGGGCGGCTAATTCACCCCTCCACTTT
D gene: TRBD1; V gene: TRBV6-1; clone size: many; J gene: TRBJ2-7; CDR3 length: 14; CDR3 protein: CASSSGTGPYEQYF; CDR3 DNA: TGTGCCAGCAGCTCCGGGACAGGTCCCTACGAGCAGTACTTC
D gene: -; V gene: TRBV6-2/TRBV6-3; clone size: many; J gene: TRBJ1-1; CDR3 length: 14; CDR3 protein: CASSYRGEGTEAFF; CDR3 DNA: TGTGCCAGCAGTTACCGGGGTGAGGGCACTGAAGCTTTCTTT
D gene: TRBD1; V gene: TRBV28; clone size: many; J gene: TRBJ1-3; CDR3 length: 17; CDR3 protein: CASSSRTGGVFGNTIYF; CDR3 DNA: TGTGCCAGCAGTTCCCGTACAGGGGGCGTCTTTGGAAACACCATATATTTT
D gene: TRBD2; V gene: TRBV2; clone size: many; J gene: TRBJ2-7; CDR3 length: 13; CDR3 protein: CASSDAGGGEQYF; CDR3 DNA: TGTGCCAGCAGTGATGCGGGAGGGGGGGAGCAGTACTTC
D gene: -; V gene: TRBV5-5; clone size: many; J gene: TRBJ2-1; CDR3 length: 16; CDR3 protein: CASSLLRELSYNEQFF; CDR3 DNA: TGTGCCAGCAGCTTGCTTCGGGAGCTGTCCTACAATGAGCAGTTCTTC
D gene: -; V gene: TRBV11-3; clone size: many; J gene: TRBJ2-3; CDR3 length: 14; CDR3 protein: CASSLIQGTDTQYF; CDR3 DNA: TGTGCCAGCAGCCTTATACAGGGCACAGATACGCAGTATTTT